Sequencing of this T cell receptor beta chain was carried out in a study of blood T cells in healthy people across ages. The overall study: Using template switching, researchers captured about one barcoded beta molecule for each two T cells. Study-level results: Naive CD4+ cell counts and diversity both ran higher in long-lived than in aged donors. Naive T cell percentage showed a strong correlation with the diversity of TCR beta. Roughly linearly, TCR beta diversity per million T cells fell as age increased.

A sample-barcoded 5' primer and a J-beta primer mix were used in a second PCR of roughly 7 to 11 cycles. TCRdb itself ran the 5' RACE reads through MiXCR, one entry per CDR3 protein. The table records about 1.5 million distinct CDR3 sequences, 35% to 45% of them present only once. Trimming at V came to 3 bases and at J to 4 bases, leaving 8 bases not matched to a gene. There are 14 residues in the CDR3. Per the germline V gene, CDR1 is DFQATT and CDR2 is SNEGSKA (reference sequence). This clonotype was observed a few times. Its antigen is unknown. The sequence came from a woman between 18 and 29 years old in good health. Source material: blood. The V and J genes are TRBV20-1 and TRBJ1-2, with 7 bases lining up with TRBD1. Written as DNA, the CDR3 is TGCAGTGCTAGGGTACACAGGGGAATCTATGGCTACACCTTC. Translated: CSARVHRGIYGYTF.